This record concerns one T cell receptor (beta chain) sequence. Its antigen is still unknown. This sample is drawn from a study of beta chain features in type 1 diabetes. Findings of the study overall: The VDJ junctions of type 1 diabetes patients carried fewer insertions and more deletions. Whether TCRB rearrangement is influenced by HLA type was left unresolved in this analysis. Naive, central memory and Treg TCRB repertoires appeared more alike in patients than in healthy donors. Shorter TCRB CDR3s, moderately but significantly so, were found in Type 1 diabetes patients in all four CD4+ subsets.

The authors reverse transcribed all of the isolated RNA, so sequencing captured expressed TCRB transcripts. Sequencing used immunoSEQ multiplex PCR; TCRdb keeps in-frame clones, though not all of them. Of 40,000 to 60,000 clones listed, under 75% are singletons. The CDR3 runs 19 residues. Germline V gene lookup returns CDR1 SGDLS and CDR2 YYNGEE. Trimming at V came to 0 bases and at J to 2 bases, leaving 16 bases not matched to a gene. It was one heparinised blood draw, averaging roughly 0.11 L, that each donor gave. The material sequenced was stem cell memory CD4+ T cells from blood. This TCR was sampled from a woman aged 25 to 39 with type 1 diabetes. The rearrangement joins TRBV9 to TRBJ2-5; 7 bases match TRBD2. The CDR3 DNA reads as TGTGCCAGCAGCGTAGATACCCCGAGGAGGGAGGGCATTCAAGAGACCCAGTACTTC. This gives the protein CASSVDTPRREGIQETQYF. The full variable domain, completed using reference TRBV9 and TRBJ2-5, is DSGVTQTPKHLITATGQRVTLRCSPRSGDLSVYWYQQSLDQGLQFLIQYYNGEERAKGNILERFSAQQFPDLHSELNLSSLELGDSALYFCASSVDTPRREGIQETQYFGPGTRLLVL.